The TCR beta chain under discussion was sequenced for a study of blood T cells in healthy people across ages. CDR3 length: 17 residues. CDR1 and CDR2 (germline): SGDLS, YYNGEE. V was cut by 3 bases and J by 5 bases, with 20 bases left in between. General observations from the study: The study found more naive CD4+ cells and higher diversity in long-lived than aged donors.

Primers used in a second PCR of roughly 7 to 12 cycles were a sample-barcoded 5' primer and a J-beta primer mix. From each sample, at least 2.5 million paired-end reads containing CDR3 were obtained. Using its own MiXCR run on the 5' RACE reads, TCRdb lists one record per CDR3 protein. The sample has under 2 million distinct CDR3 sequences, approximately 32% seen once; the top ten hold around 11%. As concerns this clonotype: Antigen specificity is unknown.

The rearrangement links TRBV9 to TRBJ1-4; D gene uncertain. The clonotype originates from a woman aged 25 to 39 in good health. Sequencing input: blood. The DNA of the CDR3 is TGTGCCAGCAGCGCGGACGGACTCCCCATTGGGAATGAAAAACTGTTTTTT. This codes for CASSADGLPIGNEKLFF.